The present entry profiles one T cell receptor (beta chain) with its context. Its specificity is not known. This sample is part of a study of T cell responses to AZD1222 COVID-19 vaccine. Germline values: CDR1 SGHDN, CDR2 FVKESK. Trimming stripped 5 bases from V and 3 bases from J, with 10 bases between. This CDR3 region has 13 residues. Measured with immunoSEQ multiplex PCR; TCRdb has only the in-frame clones, and not every one. Here the sample spans 150,000 to 200,000 clones, around 92% being singletons. Study-level results: Two AZD1222 administrations were followed by greater Spike-specific TCR breadth and depth. Only after the peak T cell response were repertoires sampled. The donor group comprised mostly white British people and more females; the analysis possibly underestimated clonal diversity.

This chain links TRBV14 with TRBJ1-1; no clear D gene. This TCR was recovered from an adult who received the AZD1222 COVID-19 vaccine. The sample here was peripheral blood, taken 28 days after the second AZD1222 dose. The CDR3 coding sequence is TGTGCCAGCAGCGACCAGTTACACACTGAAGCTTTCTTT. Translated: CASSDQLHTEAFF.